The clone carrying this TCR beta chain came up a few times. The PCR made use of 60 Vbeta and 13 Jbeta primers. Clones were read by immunoSEQ multiplex PCR, and TCRdb kept only the in-frame ones, dropping some. The sample records 150,000 to 200,000 clones, 80% to 85% being singletons. This entry belongs to a study of cytomegalovirus exposure and HLA in healthy donors. Germline V CDR1 and CDR2: GTSNPN, SVGIG (reference sequence). The CDR3 contains 13 residues. V lost 1 base and J 7 bases, leaving 13 bases between the germline ends. J is TRBJ1-2 and V is TRBV30; maybe TRBD1 (6 bases). The specimen was PBMCs. The clonotype comes from a man between 40 and 49 years old in good health and CMV-seropositive. This CDR3 is CAWSAQAGAGYTF. CDR3 DNA: TGTGCCTGGAGTGCCCAGGCAGGGGCTGGCTACACCTTC.